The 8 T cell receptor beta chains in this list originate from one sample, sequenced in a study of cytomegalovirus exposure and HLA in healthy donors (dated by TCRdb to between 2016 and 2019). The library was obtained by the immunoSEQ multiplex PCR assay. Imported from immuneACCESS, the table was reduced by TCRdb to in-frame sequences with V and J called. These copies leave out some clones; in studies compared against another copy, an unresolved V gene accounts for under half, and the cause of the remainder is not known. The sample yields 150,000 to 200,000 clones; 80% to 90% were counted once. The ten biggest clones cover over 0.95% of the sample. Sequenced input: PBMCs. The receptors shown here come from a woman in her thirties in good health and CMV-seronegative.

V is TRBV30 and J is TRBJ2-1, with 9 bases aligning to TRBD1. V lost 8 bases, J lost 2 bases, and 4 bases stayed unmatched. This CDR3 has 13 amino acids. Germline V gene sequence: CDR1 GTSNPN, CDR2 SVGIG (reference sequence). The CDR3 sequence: CAGDRDTYNEQFF. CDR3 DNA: TGTGCCGGGGACAGGGATACCTACAATGAGCAGTTCTTC.

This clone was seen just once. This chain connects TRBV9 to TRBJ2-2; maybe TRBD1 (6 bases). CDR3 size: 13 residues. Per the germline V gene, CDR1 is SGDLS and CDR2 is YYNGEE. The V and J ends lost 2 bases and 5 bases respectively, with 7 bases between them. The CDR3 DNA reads TGTGCCAGCAGCGTGACAGGTACCGGGGAGCTGTTTTTT. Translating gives CASSVTGTGELFF.

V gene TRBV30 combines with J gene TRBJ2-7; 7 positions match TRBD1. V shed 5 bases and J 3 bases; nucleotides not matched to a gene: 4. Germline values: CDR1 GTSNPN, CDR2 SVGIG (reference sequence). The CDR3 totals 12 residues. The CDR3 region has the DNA TGTGCCTGGCCTGGGACAGACTACGAGCAGTACTTC. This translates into CAWPGTDYEQYF.

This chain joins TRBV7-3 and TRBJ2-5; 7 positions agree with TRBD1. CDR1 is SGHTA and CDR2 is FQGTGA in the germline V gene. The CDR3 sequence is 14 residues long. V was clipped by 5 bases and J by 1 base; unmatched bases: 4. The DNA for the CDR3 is TGTGCCAGCAGCCCGGGACAGCGCCAAGAGACCCAGTACTTC. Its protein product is CASSPGQRQETQYF.

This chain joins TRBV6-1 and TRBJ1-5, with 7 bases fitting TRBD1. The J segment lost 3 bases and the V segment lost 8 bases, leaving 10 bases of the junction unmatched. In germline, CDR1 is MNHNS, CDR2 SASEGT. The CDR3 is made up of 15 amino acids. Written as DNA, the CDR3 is TGTGCCAGCGGCGGGGACAGAGAGTTCAATCAGCCCCAGCATTTT. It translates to CASGGDREFNQPQHF.

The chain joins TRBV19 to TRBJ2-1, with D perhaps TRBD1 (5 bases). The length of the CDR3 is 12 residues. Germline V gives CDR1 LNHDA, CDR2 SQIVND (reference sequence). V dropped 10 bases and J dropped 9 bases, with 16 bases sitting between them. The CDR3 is CATSRDSSEQFF. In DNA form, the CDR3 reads TGTGCCACCTCCAGGGATAGCAGTGAGCAGTTCTTC.

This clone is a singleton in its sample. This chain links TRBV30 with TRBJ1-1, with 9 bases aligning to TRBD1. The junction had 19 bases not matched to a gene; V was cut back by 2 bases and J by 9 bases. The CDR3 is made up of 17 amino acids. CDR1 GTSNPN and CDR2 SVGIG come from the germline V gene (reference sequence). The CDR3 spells CAWSRPGTGQSVSKAFF. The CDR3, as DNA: TGTGCCTGGAGTAGACCCGGGACAGGGCAATCCGTAAGCAAAGCTTTCTTT.

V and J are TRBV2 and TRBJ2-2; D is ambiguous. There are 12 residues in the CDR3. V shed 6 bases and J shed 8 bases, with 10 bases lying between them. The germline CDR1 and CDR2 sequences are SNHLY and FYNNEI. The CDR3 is CASSPERGELFF. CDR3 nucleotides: TGTGCCAGCAGCCCGGAGAGAGGGGAGCTGTTTTTT.